This TCR beta chain was documented in a study of T cells after yellow fever vaccination. Generation of TCR cDNA used 5'RACE template switching (which added a universal primer site and UMIs). TCRdb fed the 5' RACE reads into MiXCR, producing one record per CDR3 protein. The sample holds under 300,000 distinct CDR3 sequences; more than 6.5% are singletons and the top ten take 0.8% to 1.2%. Trimming shortened V by 0 bases and J by 0 bases, and 13 bases separated the two germline ends. The germline CDR1 and CDR2 sequences are SGHRS and YFSETQ. This CDR3 has 17 residues. The sequences come from CD4+ T cells sorted from PBMCs, collected on the day of the yellow fever booster vaccination. J is TRBJ2-1 and V is TRBV5-1; maybe TRBD2 (6 bases). The receptor was isolated from a man under 40 who received the YFV17D yellow fever vaccine. The CDR3 bases are TGCGCCAGCAGCTTGGGGGACTTACTGAGCTCCTACAATGAGCAGTTCTTC. As protein: CASSLGDLLSSYNEQFF. The full variable domain, rest sourced from reference TRBV5-1 and TRBJ2-1, is KAGVTQTPRYLIKTRGQQVTLSCSPISGHRSVSWYQQTPGQGLQFLFEYFSETQRNKGNFPGRFSGRQFSNSRSEMNVSTLELGDSALYLCASSLGDLLSSYNEQFFGPGTRLTVL.